This TCR beta chain was obtained from a study of CD8 T cells in ankylosing spondylitis. Looked up from germline, CDR1 is SEHNR and CDR2 is FQNEAQ (reference sequence). V lost 4 bases to trimming and J lost 6 bases, with 9 bases between them. The length of the CDR3 is 12 residues. TCRdb analysed the 5' RACE reads with MiXCR anew, one entry per CDR3 protein. This sample has 150,000 to 200,000 distinct CDR3 sequences, with 10% to 15% found just once. V usage is TRBV7-9 and J usage is TRBJ2-5, with a possible D match to TRBD2 (5 bases). The sequence was collected from a female donor with ankylosing spondylitis or in good health (not recorded which). What was sequenced was blood, either unsorted or a sorted T cell fraction (not recorded which). CDR3 protein: CASSSGGQTQYF. As DNA, the CDR3 is TGTGCCAGCAGCTCTGGCGGGCAGACCCAGTACTTC.